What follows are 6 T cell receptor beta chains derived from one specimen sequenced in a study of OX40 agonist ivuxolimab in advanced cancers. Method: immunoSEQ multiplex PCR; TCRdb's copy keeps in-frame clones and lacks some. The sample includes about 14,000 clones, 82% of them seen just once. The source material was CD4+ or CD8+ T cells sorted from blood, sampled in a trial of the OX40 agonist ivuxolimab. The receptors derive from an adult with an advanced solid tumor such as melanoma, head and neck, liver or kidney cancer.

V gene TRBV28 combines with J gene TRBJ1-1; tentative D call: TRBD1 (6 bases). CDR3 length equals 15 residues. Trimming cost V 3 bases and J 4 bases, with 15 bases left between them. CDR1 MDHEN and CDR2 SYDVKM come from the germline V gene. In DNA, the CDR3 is TGTGCCAGCAGTTTCAGGGGTCGGGAACTCACTGAAGCTTTCTTT. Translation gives CASSFRGRELTEAFF.

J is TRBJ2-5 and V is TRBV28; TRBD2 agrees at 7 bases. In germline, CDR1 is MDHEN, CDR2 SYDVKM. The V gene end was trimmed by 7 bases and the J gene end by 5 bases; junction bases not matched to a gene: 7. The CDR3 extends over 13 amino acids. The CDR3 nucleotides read TGTGCCAGCACACAGCGGGGCTGGGAGACCCAGTACTTC. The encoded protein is CASTQRGWETQYF.

CDR3 sequence reads: CASSLDVGLKGNEQFF. CDR3 coding DNA: TGTGCCAGCAGCTTAGATGTGGGGCTGAAGGGCAATGAGCAGTTCTTC. V gene TRBV7-9 combines with J gene TRBJ2-1; D may be TRBD1 (5 bases). Trimming took off 1 base at V and 6 bases at J, with 16 bases between the two ends. The CDR3 runs 16 residues. Germline V CDR1 and CDR2: SEHNR, FQNEAQ (reference sequence). The variable domain in full, with the rest retrieved from reference TRBV7-9 and TRBJ2-1, is DTGVSQNPRHKITKRGQNVTFRCDPISEHNRLYWYRQTLGQGPEFLTYFQNEAQLEKSRLLSDRFSAERPKGSFSTLEIQRTEQGDSAMYLCASSLDVGLKGNEQFFGPGTRLTVL.

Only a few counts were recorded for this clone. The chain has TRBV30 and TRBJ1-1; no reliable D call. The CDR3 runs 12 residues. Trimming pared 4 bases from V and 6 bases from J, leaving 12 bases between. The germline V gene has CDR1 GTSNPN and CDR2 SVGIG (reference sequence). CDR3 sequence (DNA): TGTGCCTGGACTACTAGGGCCCCTGAAGCTTTCTTT. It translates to CAWTTRAPEAFF.

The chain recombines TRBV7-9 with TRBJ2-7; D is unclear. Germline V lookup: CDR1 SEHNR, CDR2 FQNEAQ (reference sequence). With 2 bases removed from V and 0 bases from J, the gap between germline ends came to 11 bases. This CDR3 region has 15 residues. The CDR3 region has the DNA TGTGCCAGCAGCTTATTGAGAGGCCGCTCCTACGAGCAGTACTTC. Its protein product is CASSLLRGRSYEQYF.

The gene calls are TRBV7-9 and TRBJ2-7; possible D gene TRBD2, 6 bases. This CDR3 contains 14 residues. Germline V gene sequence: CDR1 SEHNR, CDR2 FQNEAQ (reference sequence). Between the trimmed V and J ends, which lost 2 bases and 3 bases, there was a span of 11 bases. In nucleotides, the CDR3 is TGTGCCAGCAGCTTACGTCGCGGGAACTACGAGCAGTACTTC. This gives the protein CASSLRRGNYEQYF.